Listed here are 2 T cell receptor beta chains from one sample, sequenced in a study of shared clonotypes between healthy human individuals. The assay was immunoSEQ multiplex PCR, and TCRdb's table has in-frame clones only and misses some. The sample has over 2 million clones, approximately 90% seen once; the top ten hold approximately 0.4%. The sequencing input was naive CD4+ T cells from PBMCs. Subset of the sample: CD45RA+ positively selected. Every receptor here comes from a young man in good health. Some clones in this sample may be carry-over from other donors' samples.

The rearrangement links TRBV5-8 to TRBJ2-5, with a weak D call TRBD2 (5 bases). CDR1 SGHTS and CDR2 YDEGEE come from the germline V gene. The CDR3 runs to 14 residues. Trimming pared 0 bases from V and 5 bases from J, leaving 11 bases between. The CDR3 spells CASSLAASRETQYF. The CDR3 DNA reads as TGTGCCAGCAGCTTGGCAGCTAGCAGGGAGACCCAGTACTTC.

The V gene is TRBV15, the J gene TRBJ1-1; D uncertain. This CDR3 is 15 amino acids long. In germline, CDR1 is LNHNV, CDR2 YYDKDF (reference sequence). Trimming pared 0 bases from V and 4 bases from J, leaving 12 bases between. This CDR3 reads CATSREGQSSTEAFF. The CDR3 region has the DNA TGTGCCACCAGCAGAGAGGGCCAGAGCTCCACTGAAGCTTTCTTT.